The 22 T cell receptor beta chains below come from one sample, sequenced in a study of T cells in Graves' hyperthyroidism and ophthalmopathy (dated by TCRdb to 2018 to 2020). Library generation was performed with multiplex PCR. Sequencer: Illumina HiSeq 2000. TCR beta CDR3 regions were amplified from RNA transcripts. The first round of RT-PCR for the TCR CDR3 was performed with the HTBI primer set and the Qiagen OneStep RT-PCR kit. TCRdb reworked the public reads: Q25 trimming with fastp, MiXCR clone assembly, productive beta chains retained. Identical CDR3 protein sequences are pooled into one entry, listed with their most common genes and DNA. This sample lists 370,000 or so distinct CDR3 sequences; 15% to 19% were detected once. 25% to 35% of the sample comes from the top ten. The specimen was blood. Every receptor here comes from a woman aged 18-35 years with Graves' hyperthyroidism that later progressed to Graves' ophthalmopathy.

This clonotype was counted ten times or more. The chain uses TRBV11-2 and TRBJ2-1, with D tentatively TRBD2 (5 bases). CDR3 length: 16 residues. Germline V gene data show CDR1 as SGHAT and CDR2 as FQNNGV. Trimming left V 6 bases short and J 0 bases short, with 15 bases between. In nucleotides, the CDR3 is TGTGCCAGCAGTCCCCGGGAAGCGGTCTCCTACAATGAGCAGTTCTTC. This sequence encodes CASSPREAVSYNEQFF.

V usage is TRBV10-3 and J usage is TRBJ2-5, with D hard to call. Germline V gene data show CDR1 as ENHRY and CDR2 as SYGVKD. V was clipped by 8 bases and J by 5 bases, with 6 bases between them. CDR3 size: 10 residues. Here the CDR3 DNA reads TGTGCCATCGGAACTGAGACCCAGTACTTC. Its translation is CAIGTETQYF.

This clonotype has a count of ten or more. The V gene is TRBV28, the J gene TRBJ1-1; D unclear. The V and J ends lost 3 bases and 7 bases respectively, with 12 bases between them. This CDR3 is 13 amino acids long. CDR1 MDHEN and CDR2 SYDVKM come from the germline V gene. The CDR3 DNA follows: TGTGCCAGCAGTTTTGGAACGGCAAGTGAAGCTTTCTTT. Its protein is CASSFGTASEAFF.

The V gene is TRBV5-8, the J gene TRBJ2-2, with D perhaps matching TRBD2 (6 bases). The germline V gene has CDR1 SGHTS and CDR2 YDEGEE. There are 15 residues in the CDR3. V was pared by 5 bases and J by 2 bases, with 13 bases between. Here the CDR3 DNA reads TGTGCCAGCAGGTCTCCGGGACTCAACACCGGGGAGCTGTTTTTT. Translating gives CASRSPGLNTGELFF.

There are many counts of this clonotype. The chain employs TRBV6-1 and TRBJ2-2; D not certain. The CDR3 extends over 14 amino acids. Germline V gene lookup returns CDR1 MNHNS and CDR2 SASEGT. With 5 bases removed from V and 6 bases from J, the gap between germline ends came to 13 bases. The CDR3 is CASSLNLWAGELFF. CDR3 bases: TGTGCCAGCAGTCTCAACCTCTGGGCCGGGGAGCTGTTTTTT.

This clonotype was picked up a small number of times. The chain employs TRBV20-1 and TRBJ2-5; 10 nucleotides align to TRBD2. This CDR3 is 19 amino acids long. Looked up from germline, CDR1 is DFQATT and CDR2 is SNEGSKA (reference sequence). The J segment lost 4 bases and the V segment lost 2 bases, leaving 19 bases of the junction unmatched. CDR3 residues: CSARPPPRGLAGERETQYF. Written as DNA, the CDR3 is TGCAGTGCTAGACCCCCCCCCCGGGGGCTAGCGGGAGAAAGAGAGACCCAGTACTTC.

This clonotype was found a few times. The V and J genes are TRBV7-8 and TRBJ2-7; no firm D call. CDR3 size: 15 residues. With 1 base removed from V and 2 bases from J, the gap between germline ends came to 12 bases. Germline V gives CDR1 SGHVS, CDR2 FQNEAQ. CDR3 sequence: CASSLGPDGAYEQYF. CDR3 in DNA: TGTGCCAGCAGCTTAGGCCCCGACGGAGCCTACGAGCAGTACTTC.

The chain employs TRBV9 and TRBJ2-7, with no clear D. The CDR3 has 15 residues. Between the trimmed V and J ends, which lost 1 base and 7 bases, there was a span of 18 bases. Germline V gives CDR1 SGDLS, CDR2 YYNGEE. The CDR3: CASSVRADAVGEQYF. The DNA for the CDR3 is TGTGCCAGCAGCGTAAGGGCGGACGCCGTAGGGGAGCAGTACTTC.

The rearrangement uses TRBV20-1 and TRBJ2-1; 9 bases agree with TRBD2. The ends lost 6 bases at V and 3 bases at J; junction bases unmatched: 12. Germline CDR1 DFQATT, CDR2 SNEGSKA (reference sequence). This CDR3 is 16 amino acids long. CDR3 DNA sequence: TGCAGTGCGACTGGGCCGGGACTAGCAATCTACAATGAGCAGTTCTTC. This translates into CSATGPGLAIYNEQFF.

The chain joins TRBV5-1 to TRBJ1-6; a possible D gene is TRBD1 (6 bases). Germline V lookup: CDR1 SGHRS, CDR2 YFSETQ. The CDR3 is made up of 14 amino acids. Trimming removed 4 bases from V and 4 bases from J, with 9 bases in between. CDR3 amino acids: CASSLQGYNSPLHF. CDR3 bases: TGCGCCAGCAGCCTACAGGGTTATAATTCACCCCTCCACTTT.

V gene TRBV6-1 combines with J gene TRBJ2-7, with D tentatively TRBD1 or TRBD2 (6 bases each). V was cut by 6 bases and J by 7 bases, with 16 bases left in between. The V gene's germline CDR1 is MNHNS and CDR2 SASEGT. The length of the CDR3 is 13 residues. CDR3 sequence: CASSLRGRGEQYF. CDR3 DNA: TGTGCCAGCAGCCTCAGGGGTCGGGGGGAGCAGTACTTC.

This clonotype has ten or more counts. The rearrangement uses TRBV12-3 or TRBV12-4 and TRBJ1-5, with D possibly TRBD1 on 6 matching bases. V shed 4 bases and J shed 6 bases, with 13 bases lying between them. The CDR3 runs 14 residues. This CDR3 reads CASSSRGLGQPQHF. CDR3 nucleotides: TGTGCCAGCAGTTCGAGGGGGTTAGGTCAGCCCCAGCATTTT.

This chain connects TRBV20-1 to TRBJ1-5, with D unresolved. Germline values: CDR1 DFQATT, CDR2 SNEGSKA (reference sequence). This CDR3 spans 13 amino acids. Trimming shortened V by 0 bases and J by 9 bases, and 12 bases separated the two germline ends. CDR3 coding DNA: TGCAGTGCTAGAGATAATGCGCTAAGGCCCCAGCATTTT. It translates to CSARDNALRPQHF.

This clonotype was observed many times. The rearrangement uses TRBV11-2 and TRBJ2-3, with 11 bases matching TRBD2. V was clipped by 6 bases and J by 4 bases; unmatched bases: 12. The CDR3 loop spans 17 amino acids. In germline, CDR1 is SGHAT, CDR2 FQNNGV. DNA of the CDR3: TGTGCCAGCAGTCAACTAGCGCCTAGCGGGAGGCCAGATACGCAGTATTTT. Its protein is CASSQLAPSGRPDTQYF.

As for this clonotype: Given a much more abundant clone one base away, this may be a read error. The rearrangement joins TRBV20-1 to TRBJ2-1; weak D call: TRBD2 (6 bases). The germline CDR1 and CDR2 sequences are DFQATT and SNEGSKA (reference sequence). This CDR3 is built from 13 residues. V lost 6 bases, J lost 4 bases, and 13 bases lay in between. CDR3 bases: TGCAGTGCCAGTAGCGGAATATACAATGAGCAGTTCTTC. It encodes CSASSGIYNEQFF.

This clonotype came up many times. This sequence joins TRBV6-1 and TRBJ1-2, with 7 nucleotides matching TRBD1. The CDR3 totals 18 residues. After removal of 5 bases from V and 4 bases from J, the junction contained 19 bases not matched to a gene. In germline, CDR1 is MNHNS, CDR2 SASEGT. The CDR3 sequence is CASSYPPGQISSFYGYTF. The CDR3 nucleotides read TGTGCCAGCAGTTACCCTCCGGGACAGATCTCCTCCTTCTATGGCTACACCTTC.

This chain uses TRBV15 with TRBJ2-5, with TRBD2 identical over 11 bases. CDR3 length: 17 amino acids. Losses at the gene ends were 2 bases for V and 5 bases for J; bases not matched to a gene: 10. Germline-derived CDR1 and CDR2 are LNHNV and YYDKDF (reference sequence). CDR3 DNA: TGTGCCACCAGCAGACGATTTAATAGCGGGAGGGGGGAGACCCAGTACTTC. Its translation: CATSRRFNSGRGETQYF.

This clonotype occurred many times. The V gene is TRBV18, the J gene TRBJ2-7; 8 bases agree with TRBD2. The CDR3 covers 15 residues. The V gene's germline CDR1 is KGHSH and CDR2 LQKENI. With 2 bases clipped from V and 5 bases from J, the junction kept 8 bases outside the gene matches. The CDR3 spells CASSPGTGGIHEQYF. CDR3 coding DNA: TGTGCCAGCTCACCAGGGACGGGGGGGATCCACGAGCAGTACTTC. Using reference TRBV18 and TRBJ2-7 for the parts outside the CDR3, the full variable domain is NAGVMQNPRHLVRRRGQEARLRCSPMKGHSHVYWYRQLPEEGLKFMVYLQKENIIDESGMPKERFSAEFPKEGPSILRIQQVVRGDSAAYFCASSPGTGGIHEQYFGPGTRLTVT.

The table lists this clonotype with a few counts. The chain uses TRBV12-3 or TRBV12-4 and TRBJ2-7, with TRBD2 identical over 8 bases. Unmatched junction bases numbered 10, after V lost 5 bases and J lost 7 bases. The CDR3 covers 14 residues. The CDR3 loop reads CASSEGLGGREQYF. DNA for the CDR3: TGTGCCAGCAGTGAGGGACTAGGGGGTCGGGAGCAGTACTTC.

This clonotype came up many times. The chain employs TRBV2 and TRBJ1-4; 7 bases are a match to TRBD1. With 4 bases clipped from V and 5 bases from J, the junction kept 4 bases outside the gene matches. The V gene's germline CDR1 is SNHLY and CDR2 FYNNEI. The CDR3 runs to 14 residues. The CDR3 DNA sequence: TGTGCCAGCAGTGTGAGACAGGGAAATGAAAAACTGTTTTTT. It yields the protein CASSVRQGNEKLFF.

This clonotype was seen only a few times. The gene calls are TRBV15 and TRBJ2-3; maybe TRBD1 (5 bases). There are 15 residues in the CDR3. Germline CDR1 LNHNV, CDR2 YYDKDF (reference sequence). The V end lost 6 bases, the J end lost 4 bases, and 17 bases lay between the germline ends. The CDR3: CATRQSESGPDTQYF. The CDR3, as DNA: TGTGCCACCAGGCAATCAGAATCAGGGCCAGATACGCAGTATTTT.

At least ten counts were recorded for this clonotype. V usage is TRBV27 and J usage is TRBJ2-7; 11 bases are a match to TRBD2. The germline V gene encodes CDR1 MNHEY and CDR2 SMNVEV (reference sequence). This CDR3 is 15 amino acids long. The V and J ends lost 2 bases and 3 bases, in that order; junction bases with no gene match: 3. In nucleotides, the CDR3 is TGTGCCAGCAGTTTAAAAGGACTAGCGGGCTACGAGCAGTACTTC. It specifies CASSLKGLAGYEQYF.